A single sample is the source of the 4 T cell receptor beta chains below, sequenced in a study of blood T cells in healthy people across ages. The second PCR ran roughly 6 to 12 cycles with a sample-barcoded 5' primer and J-beta primers. TCRdb itself ran the 5' RACE reads through MiXCR, one entry per CDR3 protein. The sample shows 450,000 to 600,000 distinct CDR3 sequences, approximately 26% of them seen only once. These same data were also listed under a study on T cells of mothers and their children.

The sequenced material came from blood. The receptor source for this set is a boy between 2 and 10 years old in good health.

Only a few counts were recorded for this clonotype. In DNA, the CDR3 is TGTGCCAGCAGCGGGGGATGGGGAGACACCATATATTTT. Translating it yields CASSGGWGDTIYF. The gene calls are TRBV9 and TRBJ1-3, with D unclear. In germline, CDR1 is SGDLS, CDR2 YYNGEE. The germline V and J ends were trimmed by 3 bases and 8 bases, with 12 bases remaining between them. The CDR3 contains 13 residues.

This clonotype was observed at least ten times. The chain uses TRBV12-3 or TRBV12-4 and TRBJ2-2; D gene ambiguous. V was clipped by 4 bases and J by 5 bases, with 5 bases between them. This CDR3 is 12 amino acids long. The DNA for the CDR3 is TGTGCCAGCAGTTCCGGGACCGGGGAGCTGTTTTTT. Translated, it gives CASSSGTGELFF.

The chain employs TRBV5-1 and TRBJ1-1; D is ambiguous. V shed 0 bases and J shed 3 bases, with 15 bases lying between them. Germline V CDR1 and CDR2: SGHRS, YFSETQ. This CDR3 is built from 16 residues. CDR3 in amino acids: CASSLGSQLRYTEAFF. In nucleotides, the CDR3 is TGCGCCAGCAGCTTGGGATCTCAACTCAGGTACACTGAAGCTTTCTTT.

In its sample, this clonotype was seen a few times. This chain links TRBV7-2 with TRBJ1-4, with 8 bases lining up with TRBD1. Per the germline V gene, CDR1 is SGHTA and CDR2 is FQGNSA. The V and J ends lost 4 bases and 8 bases, in that order; junction bases with no gene match: 9. The CDR3 has 15 amino acids. The CDR3, as DNA: TGTGCCAGCAGCTCCGGACAGGGCCGAAGGGAAAAACTGTTTTTT. It specifies CASSSGQGRREKLFF.